Listed here are 16 T cell receptor beta chains from one sample, sequenced in a study of blood T cell repertoires in COVID-19. TCRdb's copy holds only in-frame clones and misses some; the assay was immunoSEQ multiplex PCR. The table records over 200,000 clones, about nine tenths of them present only once. The specimen was peripheral blood. These receptors were obtained from a man aged 55 to 70 who had recovered from COVID-19.

The V gene is TRBV9, the J gene TRBJ1-6, with 10 bases fitting TRBD1. CDR3 length: 17 residues. V lost 3 bases and J lost 10; bases outside the gene matches: 13. Looked up from germline, CDR1 is SGDLS and CDR2 is YYNGEE. The CDR3 reads CASSARDRGEVGSPLHF. The CDR3 DNA is TGTGCCAGCAGCGCACGGGACAGGGGAGAAGTAGGATCACCCCTCCACTTT.

The chain is built from TRBV6-4 and TRBJ2-5; 9 bases are shared with TRBD1. The CDR3 is made up of 14 amino acids. V shed 9 bases and J 5 bases; nucleotides not matched to a gene: 10. Germline CDR1 is MRHNA and CDR2 is SNTAGT. This CDR3 is CASSRDREAETQYF. The CDR3 DNA follows: TGTGCCAGTAGCAGGGACAGGGAGGCCGAGACCCAGTACTTC.

This chain joins TRBV7-3 and TRBJ2-2, with TRBD2 matching 9 bases. The CDR3 sequence is 18 residues long. Trimming cost V 5 bases and J 1 base; bases outside gene matches: 11. Germline values: CDR1 SGHTA, CDR2 FQGTGA. The CDR3 sequence: CASSPTLLAGRNTGELFF. CDR3 DNA: TGTGCCAGCAGCCCTACCCTTCTAGCGGGGAGGAACACCGGGGAGCTGTTTTTT.

In its sample, this clone was seen once. The chain uses TRBV11-2 and TRBJ2-7; TRBD1 matches 10 bases. Germline trimming cut 5 bases from V and 2 bases from J; bases unmatched to any gene: 9. Germline assignment: CDR1 SGHAT and CDR2 FQNNGV. This CDR3 is built from 16 residues. CDR3 protein: CASSRSGTGVPYEQYF. DNA of the CDR3: TGTGCCAGCAGCAGATCCGGGACAGGGGTTCCCTACGAGCAGTACTTC.

The chain combines TRBV5-1 with TRBJ2-5, with 10 bases fitting TRBD2. Looked up from germline, CDR1 is SGHRS and CDR2 is YFSETQ. The CDR3 loop spans 14 amino acids. V lost 7 bases to trimming and J lost 5 bases; unmatched junction nucleotides: 8. The CDR3 sequence: CASGPGTSVETQYF. CDR3 sequence (DNA): TGCGCCAGCGGCCCCGGGACTAGCGTGGAGACCCAGTACTTC.

This chain uses TRBV18 with TRBJ1-1; TRBD1 agrees at 8 bases. Germline-derived CDR1 and CDR2 are KGHSH and LQKENI. The CDR3 consists of 15 residues. J lost 2 bases, V lost 5 bases, and 7 bases had no gene match. The CDR3 sequence is CASSSTGTGNTEAFF. The CDR3 DNA sequence: TGTGCCAGCTCATCGACCGGGACAGGTAACACTGAAGCTTTCTTT. Variable domain in full (rest from reference TRBV18 and TRBJ1-1): NAGVMQNPRHLVRRRGQEARLRCSPMKGHSHVYWYRQLPEEGLKFMVYLQKENIIDESGMPKERFSAEFPKEGPSILRIQQVVRGDSAAYFCASSSTGTGNTEAFFGQGTRLTVV.

The chain is built from TRBV24-1 and TRBJ2-1, with a weak D call TRBD2 (5 bases). There are 15 residues in the CDR3. V was clipped by 6 bases and J by 6 bases, with 17 bases between them. Looked up from germline, CDR1 is KGHDR and CDR2 is SFDVKD. The CDR3 protein is CATSPRGVHFNEQFF. CDR3 nucleotide sequence: TGTGCCACCAGTCCTCGGGGAGTTCACTTCAATGAGCAGTTCTTC.

With regard to this clone: One end of the junction fails to match germline, which may point to a read error. The chain carries TRBV2 and TRBJ2-7; TRBD1 matches 8 bases. This CDR3 is built from 13 residues. Germline V gives CDR1 SNHLY, CDR2 FYNNEI. The CDR3 nucleotides read TGTGCCGGCAGGAAGGACAGGGACCCCGAGCAGTACTTC. This encodes CAGRKDRDPEQYF.

V and J are TRBV19 and TRBJ1-1; D is unresolved. V lost 5 bases and J 1 base, leaving 11 bases between the germline ends. Germline CDR1 LNHDA, CDR2 SQIVND (reference sequence). The CDR3 consists of 14 residues. The CDR3 DNA reads TGTGCCAGTAGTCAACGAGGCCAGAACACTGAAGCTTTCTTT. This sequence encodes CASSQRGQNTEAFF.

The chain carries TRBV6-5 and TRBJ2-2; no clear D. V lost 0 bases and J lost 5, with 7 bases in between. Germline V gene data show CDR1 as MNHEY and CDR2 as SVGAGI. This CDR3 spans 14 amino acids. DNA of the CDR3: TGTGCCAGCAGTTACTCGACAAGGACCGGGGAGCTGTTTTTT. It translates to CASSYSTRTGELFF.

Many counts were recorded for this clone. This chain links TRBV10-1 with TRBJ1-5; the D gene is possibly TRBD1 (6 bases). V was cut by 2 bases and J by 5 bases, with 25 bases left in between. This CDR3 is built from 19 residues. Looked up from germline, CDR1 is WNHNN and CDR2 is SYGVQD (reference sequence). The CDR3 DNA follows: TGCGCCAGCAGTGAGGTGGGGCCAGGGGCTAGGGGAGGGCATCAGCCCCAGCATTTT. Translating gives CASSEVGPGARGGHQPQHF.

The V call is TRBV5-1, the J call TRBJ1-4; D gene uncertain. Germline values: CDR1 SGHRS, CDR2 YFSETQ. The V end was cut by 0 bases, the J end by 6 bases, with 9 bases between. This CDR3 comprises 14 residues. The CDR3 sequence is CASSLDSADEKLFF. The CDR3 nucleotides read TGCGCCAGCAGCTTGGACTCGGCGGATGAAAAACTGTTTTTT.

The chain recombines TRBV4-2 with TRBJ2-6; TRBD1 matches 9 bases. J was trimmed by 4 bases and V by 0 bases; bases with no gene match: 13. Germline V gene lookup returns CDR1 LGHNA and CDR2 YNFKEQ. The CDR3 loop spans 20 amino acids. The DNA for the CDR3 is TGTGCCAGCAGCCAAGATGGAATCCGGGACAGGGTTTTGGGGGCCAACGTCCTGACTTTC. Protein: CASSQDGIRDRVLGANVLTF.

The CDR3 spells CASSPPSRGGDNEQFF. The CDR3 DNA reads as TGTGCCAGCAGCCCCCCTTCTCGGGGGGGCGACAATGAGCAGTTCTTC. The gene calls are TRBV7-3 and TRBJ2-1, with 8 bases that match TRBD2. Trimming took 5 bases from V and 5 from J; bases not matched to a gene: 11. From germline, CDR1 is SGHTA and CDR2 FQGTGA. The CDR3 contains 16 residues.

On this clone itself: The identical CDR3 is also encoded by other nucleotide sequences in the sample. V is TRBV5-1 and J is TRBJ1-2; 7 nucleotides align to TRBD1. Germline assignment: CDR1 SGHRS and CDR2 YFSETQ. The CDR3 extends over 14 amino acids. Trimming took 4 bases from V and 0 from J; bases not matched to a gene: 3. CDR3 bases: TGCGCCAGCAGCCCAGGGACAGCTAACTATGGCTACACCTTC. Translation: CASSPGTANYGYTF.

This clone appeared a single time. The chain is built from TRBV5-3 and TRBJ2-7, with D maybe TRBD1 (6 bases). TRBV5-3 is identified as an open reading frame with a role that is uncertain. The CDR3 is 15 residues long. V gave up 7 bases and J gave up 0 bases, with 17 bases separating them. The CDR3 is CARPSSGTSSYEQYF. The DNA for the CDR3 is TGTGCCAGACCCTCCTCCGGGACATCCTCCTACGAGCAGTACTTC.